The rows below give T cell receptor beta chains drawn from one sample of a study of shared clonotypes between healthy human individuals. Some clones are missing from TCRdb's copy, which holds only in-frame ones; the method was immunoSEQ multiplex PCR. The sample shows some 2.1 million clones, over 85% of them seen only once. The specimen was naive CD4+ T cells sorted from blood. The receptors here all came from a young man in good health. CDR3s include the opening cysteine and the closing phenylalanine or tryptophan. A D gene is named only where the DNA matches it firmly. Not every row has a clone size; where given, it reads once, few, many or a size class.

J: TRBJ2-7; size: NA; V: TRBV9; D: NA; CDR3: CASSVGSGGYEQYF; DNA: TGTGCCAGCAGCGTAGGGTCCGGGGGTTACGAGCAGTACTTC
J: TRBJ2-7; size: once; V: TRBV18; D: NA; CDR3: CASSPAGQGFYEQYF; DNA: TGTGCCAGCTCACCGGCTGGGCAGGGGTTCTACGAGCAGTACTTC
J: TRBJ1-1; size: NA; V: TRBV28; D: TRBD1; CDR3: CASNTQTGREAFF; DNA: TGTGCCAGCAATACACAGACAGGGCGTGAAGCTTTCTTT
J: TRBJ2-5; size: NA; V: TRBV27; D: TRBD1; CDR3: CASSLLRAGTGDETQYF; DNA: TGTGCCAGCAGTTTATTAAGGGCAGGGACAGGGGATGAGACCCAGTACTTC
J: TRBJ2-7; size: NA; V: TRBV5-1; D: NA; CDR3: CASSLESGDAYEQYF; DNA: TGCGCCAGCAGCTTGGAGTCGGGGGACGCCTACGAGCAGTACTTC
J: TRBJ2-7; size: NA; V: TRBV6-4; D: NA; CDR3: CASSDSKQGYSYEQYF; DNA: TGTGCCAGCAGTGACTCGAAGCAGGGGTACTCCTACGAGCAGTACTTC
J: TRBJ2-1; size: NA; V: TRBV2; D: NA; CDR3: CASSDSNEQFF; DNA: TGTGCCAGCAGTGACAGTAATGAGCAGTTCTTC
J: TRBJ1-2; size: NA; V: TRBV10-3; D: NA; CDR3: CAISESIAGRNYGYTF; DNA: TGTGCCATCAGTGAGTCGATAGCTGGAAGAAACTATGGCTACACCTTC
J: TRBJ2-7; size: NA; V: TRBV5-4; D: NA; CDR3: CASSLGWAEVQYF; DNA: TGTGCCAGCAGCTTGGGTTGGGCAGAAGTGCAGTACTTC
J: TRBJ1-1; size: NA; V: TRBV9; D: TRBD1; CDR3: CASSAGQGVNTEAFF; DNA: TGTGCCAGCAGCGCCGGACAGGGGGTGAACACTGAAGCTTTCTTT
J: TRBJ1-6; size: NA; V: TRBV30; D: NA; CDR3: CAGGTGVFSPLHF; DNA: TGTGCCGGGGGAACGGGGGTATTTTCACCCCTCCACTTT
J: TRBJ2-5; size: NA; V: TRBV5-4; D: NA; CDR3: CASSLTGLETQYF; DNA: TGTGCCAGCAGCTTGACGGGGTTGGAGACCCAGTACTTC
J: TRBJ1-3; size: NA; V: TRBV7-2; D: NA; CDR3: CASSFGVVENTIYF; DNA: TGTGCCAGCAGCTTTGGGGTGGTAGAAAACACCATATATTTT
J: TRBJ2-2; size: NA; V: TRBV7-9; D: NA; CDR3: CASSHTPNGSRSGELFF; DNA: TGTGCCAGCAGCCACACCCCGAACGGGAGTAGGTCCGGGGAGCTGTTTTTT
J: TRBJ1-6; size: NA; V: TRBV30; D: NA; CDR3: CAWSLDPSYNSPLHF; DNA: TGTGCCTGGAGCCTAGATCCCTCCTATAATTCACCCCTCCACTTT
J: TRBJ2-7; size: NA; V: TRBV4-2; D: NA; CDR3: CASSQARGTYEQYF; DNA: TGTGCCAGCAGCCAAGCCCGGGGGACCTACGAGCAGTACTTC
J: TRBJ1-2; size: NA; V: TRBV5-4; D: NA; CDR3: CASSSQGKNPRGYTF; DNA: TGTGCCAGCAGCTCACAGGGAAAGAACCCCCGGGGCTACACCTTC
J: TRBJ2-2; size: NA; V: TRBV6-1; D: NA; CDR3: CASSDRSANTGELFF; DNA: TGTGCCAGCAGTGACCGGTCGGCGAACACCGGGGAGCTGTTTTTT
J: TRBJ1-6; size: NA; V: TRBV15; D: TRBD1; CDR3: CATSKDRALWNSPLHF; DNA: TGTGCCACCAGCAAAGACAGGGCCCTCTGGAATTCACCCCTCCACTTT
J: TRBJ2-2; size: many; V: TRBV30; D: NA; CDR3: CAWSQLGPGELFF; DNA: TGTGCCTGGTCACAACTGGGTCCCGGGGAGCTGTTTTTT
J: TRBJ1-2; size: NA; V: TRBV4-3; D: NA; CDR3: CASSQDYRSGGYTF; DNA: TGCGCCAGCAGCCAAGATTACAGGTCGGGTGGCTACACCTTC
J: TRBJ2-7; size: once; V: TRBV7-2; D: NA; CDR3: CASSLNPGSYEQYF; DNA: TGTGCCAGCAGCTTAAATCCGGGCTCCTACGAGCAGTACTTC
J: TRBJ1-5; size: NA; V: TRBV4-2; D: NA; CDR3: CASSQEWGTEQPQHF; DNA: TGTGCCAGCAGCCAAGAGTGGGGGACGGAGCAGCCCCAGCATTTT
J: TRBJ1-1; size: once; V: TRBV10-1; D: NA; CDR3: CASSPRGRTEAFF; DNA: TGCGCCAGCTCCCCCAGGGGACGCACTGAAGCTTTCTTT
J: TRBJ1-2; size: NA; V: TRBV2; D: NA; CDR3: CASYESYGYTF; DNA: TGTGCCAGCTATGAGAGTTATGGCTACACCTTC
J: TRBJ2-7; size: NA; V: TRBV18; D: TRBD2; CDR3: CASSPPTSGGALTEQYF; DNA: TGTGCCAGCTCACCGCCGACTAGCGGGGGGGCTCTAACCGAGCAGTACTTC